This T cell receptor beta chain appears in the sequencing data of a study of T cells in Graves' hyperthyroidism and ophthalmopathy. Study results and caveats: Among thyroid clonotypes expanded above 0.001, most also appeared in blood.

This clonotype was seen more than once but under ten times. The antigen is not known. Per the germline V gene, CDR1 is LNHDA and CDR2 is SQIVND (reference sequence). Trimming shortened V by 8 bases and J by 5 bases, and 15 bases separated the two germline ends. The CDR3 runs 14 residues. Clinical symptoms, serum thyroxine and TRAb, thyroid ultrasound and orbital computed tomography were used for the diagnoses. RNA transcripts were the template for amplifying TCR beta CDR3 regions. HTBI primers were the set used in a first-round RT-PCR of the TCR CDR3. TCRdb re-derived calls from the multiplex PCR reads in MiXCR, one entry per CDR3 protein. This sample has about 350,000 distinct CDR3 sequences, with approximately 14% found just once.

The clonotype originates from a woman in her 30s with Graves' hyperthyroidism. Sequencing was performed on blood. V usage is TRBV19 and J usage is TRBJ2-2, with TRBD1 as a possible D gene (5 bases). CDR3 coding DNA: TGTGCCAGTTGGGGCGCAACCAATACCGGGGAGCTGTTTTTT. Translation: CASWGATNTGELFF.